These T cell receptor beta chains were read from a single sample in a study of cytomegalovirus exposure and HLA in healthy donors. Using immunoSEQ multiplex PCR, the repertoire was profiled, and TCRdb retains in-frame clones only, with some absent. The table lists tens of thousands of clones, roughly 84% of them singletons, with 3.6% in the top ten. The sequenced material came from PBMCs. These receptor sequences come from a young woman in good health and CMV-seronegative. CDR3s include the opening cysteine and the closing phenylalanine or tryptophan. The D gene is left open where the match is weak. Rows give clone size only sometimes, using once, few, many, or a class for an expanded clone.

size,J,V,D,CDR3,DNA
medium-sized,TRBJ2-7,TRBV6-1,TRBD1,CASSGRQGASDEQYF,TGTGCCAGCAGTGGTAGACAGGGGGCCTCAGACGAGCAGTACTTC
few,TRBJ1-2,TRBV13,TRBD1,CASSLGRGLDFKGNYGYTF,TGTGCCAGCAGCTTAGGCAGGGGGCTAGACTTTAAAGGGAACTATGGCTACACCTTC
.,TRBJ2-7,TRBV6-6,.,CASSYYNEQYF,TGTGCCAGCAGTTATTATAACGAGCAGTACTTC
.,TRBJ1-2,TRBV2,.,CASSEVRDNYGYTF,TGTGCCAGCAGTGAAGTGCGGGATAACTATGGCTACACCTTC
.,TRBJ1-5,TRBV4-1,.,CASSQLGLNQPQHF,TGCGCCAGCAGCCAATTGGGGCTCAATCAGCCCCAGCATTTT
.,TRBJ1-5,TRBV30,TRBD1,CAWSVQGAWNQPQHF,TGTGCCTGGAGTGTACAGGGGGCATGGAATCAGCCCCAGCATTTT
.,TRBJ1-3,TRBV6-1,TRBD1,CASSRTGAGNTIYF,TGTGCCAGCAGTAGGACAGGGGCTGGAAACACCATATATTTT
.,TRBJ2-1,TRBV7-9,.,CASSPASSNEQFF,TGTGCCAGCAGCCCCGCTAGCAGCAATGAGCAGTTCTTC
.,TRBJ1-1,TRBV5-1,TRBD1,CASSLQGVAEAFF,TGCGCCAGCAGCTTACAGGGGGTCGCTGAAGCTTTCTTT
.,TRBJ1-1,TRBV27,.,CASSLSDSSMNTEAFF,TGTGCCAGCAGTTTGTCGGACAGTAGTATGAACACTGAAGCTTTCTTT
.,TRBJ2-7,TRBV21-1,.,CASGTSGRYIGSYEQYF,TGTGCCAGCGGTACTAGCGGGAGGTATATCGGGTCCTACGAGCAGTACTTC
.,TRBJ2-1,TRBV19,TRBD2,CASSISGLAGGYEQFF,TGTGCCAGTAGTATCTCTGGGCTAGCGGGAGGATATGAGCAGTTCTTC
once,TRBJ1-6,TRBV28,.,CASSWQQGLRAPLHF,TGTGCCAGCAGTTGGCAACAAGGGCTCAGGGCACCCCTCCACTTT
.,TRBJ1-6,TRBV5-1,TRBD1,CASSSTGGYSPLYF,TGCGCCAGCAGCTCCACAGGGGGTTATTCACCCCTCTACTTT
.,TRBJ2-1,TRBV7-9,TRBD1,CASRSKGQERSEQFF,TGTGCCAGCAGATCAAAAGGACAGGAGCGGAGTGAGCAGTTCTTC
.,TRBJ1-2,TRBV7-9,.,CASSVLSGYTF,TGTGCCAGCAGCGTCCTGAGCGGCTACACCTTC
.,TRBJ2-5,TRBV7-6,.,CASSFHETQYF,TGTGCCAGCAGCTTCCATGAGACCCAGTACTTC
once,TRBJ2-7,TRBV7-2,TRBD2,CAALGLAGPPYEQYF,TGTGCCGCCTTAGGCCTAGCGGGACCACCCTACGAGCAGTACTTC
.,TRBJ1-1,TRBV18,TRBD1,CASSPQEGTENTEAFF,TGTGCCAGCTCACCCCAGGAGGGGACAGAGAACACTGAAGCTTTCTTT
.,TRBJ1-2,TRBV2,.,CARLGGGGYTF,TGTGCCAGGCTTGGGGGCGGTGGCTACACCTTC
.,TRBJ2-7,TRBV14,.,CASSDGVGDEQYF,TGTGCCAGCAGCGACGGGGTGGGAGACGAGCAGTACTTC
.,TRBJ2-3,TRBV10-2,TRBD2,CASRASFPWGRGGYSSTDTQYF,TGCGCCAGCAGGGCTTCCTTTCCCTGGGGGCGGGGGGGTTACTCTAGCACAGATACGCAGTATTTT
.,TRBJ1-3,TRBV19,.,CASSIRDIYSGNTIYF,TGTGCCAGTAGTATCCGGGACATCTACTCTGGAAACACCATATATTTT
.,TRBJ2-5,TRBV7-3,.,CASSLSGEGETQYF,TGTGCCAGCAGCTTAAGCGGCGAGGGAGAGACCCAGTACTTC
.,TRBJ1-1,TRBV5-1,TRBD1,CASSPRTGEPPEAFF,TGCGCCAGCAGCCCACGGACAGGGGAGCCGCCTGAAGCTTTCTTT
few,TRBJ2-6,TRBV14,TRBD2,CASSFIGLAGYGGANVLTF,TGTGCCAGCAGTTTCATCGGACTAGCGGGTTATGGAGGGGCCAACGTCCTGACTTTC
.,TRBJ1-5,TRBV19,.,CASQRVSNQPQHF,TGTGCCAGTCAGAGGGTTAGCAATCAGCCCCAGCATTTT
.,TRBJ2-1,TRBV28,TRBD2,CASSLETSGYNEQFF,TGTGCCAGCAGTTTGGAGACTAGCGGATACAATGAGCAGTTCTTC
.,TRBJ2-7,TRBV27,TRBD2,CASSLAAGGHEQYF,TGTGCCAGCAGTTTGGCAGCGGGAGGGCACGAGCAGTACTTC
.,TRBJ2-3,TRBV10-1,TRBD2,CASSTSGRATDTQYF,TGCGCCAGCAGTACCAGCGGGAGAGCCACAGATACGCAGTATTTT
once,TRBJ1-1,TRBV10-3,.,CAIRTDSQNTEAFF,TGTGCCATCAGGACGGACAGCCAGAACACTGAAGCTTTCTTT
few,TRBJ1-2,TRBV6-5,TRBD1,CASSYPGTEGDYGYTF,TGTGCCAGCAGTTACCCCGGGACAGAGGGGGACTATGGCTACACCTTC
.,TRBJ1-4,TRBV11-1,.,CASSLYRDNEKLFF,TGTGCCAGCAGCTTATACAGGGACAATGAAAAACTGTTTTTT
.,TRBJ1-4,TRBV28,TRBD1,CASSQQGGNEKLFF,TGTGCCAGCAGCCAACAGGGGGGGAATGAAAAACTGTTTTTT
.,TRBJ2-7,TRBV19,TRBD2,CASATSGDEQYF,TGTGCCAGTGCGACTAGCGGGGACGAGCAGTACTTC
.,TRBJ1-6,TRBV19,TRBD1,CASSWTGPNSPLHF,TGTGCCAGTAGCTGGACAGGCCCTAATTCACCCCTCCACTTT
.,TRBJ2-7,TRBV7-9,TRBD1,CASSLLVSYGTGVGEQYF,TGTGCCAGCAGCTTATTAGTATCATATGGGACAGGGGTGGGCGAGCAGTACTTC
.,TRBJ1-5,TRBV6-7,.,CASSYSRRGLRSNQPQHF,TGTGCCAGCAGTTACTCGAGGCGCGGGCTTAGGAGCAATCAGCCCCAGCATTTT
medium-sized,TRBJ2-1,TRBV7-6,TRBD2,CASSFSGGANNEQFF,TGTGCCAGCAGCTTTAGCGGGGGGGCCAACAATGAGCAGTTCTTC
.,TRBJ2-7,TRBV6-5,TRBD2,CASHRGGRVSEQYF,TGTGCCAGTCATCGGGGGGGCAGAGTCAGCGAGCAGTACTTC
.,TRBJ1-4,TRBV25-1,.,CASSEREGNEKLFF,TGTGCCAGCAGTGAGAGGGAAGGGAATGAAAAACTGTTTTTT
.,TRBJ1-2,TRBV9,.,CASKREATLNYGYTF,TGTGCCAGTAAGCGTGAAGCAACGTTAAACTATGGCTACACCTTC
.,TRBJ2-3,TRBV27,.,CASSLGQYSTDTQYF,TGTGCCAGCAGTTTAGGACAGTATAGCACAGATACGCAGTATTTT
once,TRBJ1-2,TRBV7-9,.,CSSSLDGGGYPF,TGTTCCAGCAGCTTAGATGGGGGCGGCTACCCCTTC
.,TRBJ2-1,TRBV19,.,CASRTFGGPLGNEQFF,TGTGCCAGTAGGACCTTCGGAGGGCCATTGGGCAATGAGCAGTTCTTC
.,TRBJ1-2,TRBV14,.,CASSRSLDKGYGYPF,TGTGCCAGCAGCAGGAGTTTGGACAAGGGCTATGGCTACCCCTTC
.,TRBJ2-3,TRBV4-3,TRBD2,CASSQDGLAGEGATDTQYF,TGCGCCAGCAGCCAAGATGGACTAGCGGGAGAGGGGGCCACAGATACGCAGTATTTT
.,TRBJ1-1,TRBV6-5,.,CASSSTGMYTEAFF,TGTGCCAGCAGTTCCACGGGGATGTACACTGAAGCTTTCTTT
.,TRBJ2-7,TRBV7-3,TRBD2,CASSLRPGLGVSEQYF,TGTGCCAGCAGCTTAAGGCCGGGACTAGGGGTCTCCGAGCAGTACTTC
once,TRBJ1-5,TRBV6-5,.,CASSESGTNQPQHF,TGTGCCAGCAGTGAATCGGGAACCAATCAGCCCCAGCATTTT
.,TRBJ1-1,TRBV5-4,.,CASSLDRGGETEAFF,TGTGCCAGCAGCTTGGATAGAGGGGGGGAAACTGAAGCTTTCTTT
.,TRBJ2-1,TRBV30,TRBD2,CAWSVQVAGGEQFF,TGTGCCTGGAGTGTTCAGGTAGCGGGGGGTGAGCAGTTCTTC